The subject of this entry is one TCR beta chain. What it binds is not known. The sample is drawn from a study of CD8+CD57+ T cells in acquired aplastic anemia. Study-wide context: Sorted CD4+ and CD8+ cells yielded DNA averaging around 3 ug. Study observations and caveats: Around 29 shared CD8+ CDR3s appeared highly expressed within patients' immunodominant clones.

TCR beta VDJ and CDR3 were profiled, and genomic DNA was the template. TCRdb analysed the reads with MiXCR anew, one entry per CDR3 protein. The data contain about 150,000 distinct CDR3 sequences, around two fifths of them seen just once; the ten biggest clones take up 8% to 9.5%. The sample was sorted CD4+, CD8+, or CD8+CD57+ T cells (not recorded which) from PBMCs. The TCR comes from a human donor in good health, serving as a control.

CDR3 sequence reads: CSVEGRNSGNTIYF. The CDR3 nucleotides read TGCAGCGTTGAAGGACGGAACTCTGGAAACACCATATATTTT. V is TRBV29-1 and J is TRBJ1-3, with D hard to call. The V and J ends lost 1 base and 0 bases respectively, with 7 bases between them. Germline CDR1 is SQVTM and CDR2 is ANQGSEA. This CDR3 has 14 amino acids.